The clone carrying this TCR beta chain showed up just a few times. Only in-frame clones appear in the TCRdb table, and some are missing; sequencing was by immunoSEQ multiplex PCR. The sample contains approximately 54,000 clones, roughly 81% of which appear only once. The CDR3 covers 14 residues. Looked up from germline, CDR1 is WSHSY and CDR2 is SAAADI. V was pared by 3 bases and J by 2 bases, with 3 bases of the junction left unmatched. This sample is drawn from a study of blood T cell repertoires in COVID-19. The sequencing sample was made of peripheral blood. V gene TRBV10-2 combines with J gene TRBJ2-7; TRBD1 matches 8 bases. The sequence came from a woman aged 55 to 70 with acute or convalescent COVID-19. This CDR3 is CASSELGQAYEQYF. CDR3 coding DNA: TGCGCCAGCAGTGAATTGGGACAGGCCTACGAGCAGTACTTC.